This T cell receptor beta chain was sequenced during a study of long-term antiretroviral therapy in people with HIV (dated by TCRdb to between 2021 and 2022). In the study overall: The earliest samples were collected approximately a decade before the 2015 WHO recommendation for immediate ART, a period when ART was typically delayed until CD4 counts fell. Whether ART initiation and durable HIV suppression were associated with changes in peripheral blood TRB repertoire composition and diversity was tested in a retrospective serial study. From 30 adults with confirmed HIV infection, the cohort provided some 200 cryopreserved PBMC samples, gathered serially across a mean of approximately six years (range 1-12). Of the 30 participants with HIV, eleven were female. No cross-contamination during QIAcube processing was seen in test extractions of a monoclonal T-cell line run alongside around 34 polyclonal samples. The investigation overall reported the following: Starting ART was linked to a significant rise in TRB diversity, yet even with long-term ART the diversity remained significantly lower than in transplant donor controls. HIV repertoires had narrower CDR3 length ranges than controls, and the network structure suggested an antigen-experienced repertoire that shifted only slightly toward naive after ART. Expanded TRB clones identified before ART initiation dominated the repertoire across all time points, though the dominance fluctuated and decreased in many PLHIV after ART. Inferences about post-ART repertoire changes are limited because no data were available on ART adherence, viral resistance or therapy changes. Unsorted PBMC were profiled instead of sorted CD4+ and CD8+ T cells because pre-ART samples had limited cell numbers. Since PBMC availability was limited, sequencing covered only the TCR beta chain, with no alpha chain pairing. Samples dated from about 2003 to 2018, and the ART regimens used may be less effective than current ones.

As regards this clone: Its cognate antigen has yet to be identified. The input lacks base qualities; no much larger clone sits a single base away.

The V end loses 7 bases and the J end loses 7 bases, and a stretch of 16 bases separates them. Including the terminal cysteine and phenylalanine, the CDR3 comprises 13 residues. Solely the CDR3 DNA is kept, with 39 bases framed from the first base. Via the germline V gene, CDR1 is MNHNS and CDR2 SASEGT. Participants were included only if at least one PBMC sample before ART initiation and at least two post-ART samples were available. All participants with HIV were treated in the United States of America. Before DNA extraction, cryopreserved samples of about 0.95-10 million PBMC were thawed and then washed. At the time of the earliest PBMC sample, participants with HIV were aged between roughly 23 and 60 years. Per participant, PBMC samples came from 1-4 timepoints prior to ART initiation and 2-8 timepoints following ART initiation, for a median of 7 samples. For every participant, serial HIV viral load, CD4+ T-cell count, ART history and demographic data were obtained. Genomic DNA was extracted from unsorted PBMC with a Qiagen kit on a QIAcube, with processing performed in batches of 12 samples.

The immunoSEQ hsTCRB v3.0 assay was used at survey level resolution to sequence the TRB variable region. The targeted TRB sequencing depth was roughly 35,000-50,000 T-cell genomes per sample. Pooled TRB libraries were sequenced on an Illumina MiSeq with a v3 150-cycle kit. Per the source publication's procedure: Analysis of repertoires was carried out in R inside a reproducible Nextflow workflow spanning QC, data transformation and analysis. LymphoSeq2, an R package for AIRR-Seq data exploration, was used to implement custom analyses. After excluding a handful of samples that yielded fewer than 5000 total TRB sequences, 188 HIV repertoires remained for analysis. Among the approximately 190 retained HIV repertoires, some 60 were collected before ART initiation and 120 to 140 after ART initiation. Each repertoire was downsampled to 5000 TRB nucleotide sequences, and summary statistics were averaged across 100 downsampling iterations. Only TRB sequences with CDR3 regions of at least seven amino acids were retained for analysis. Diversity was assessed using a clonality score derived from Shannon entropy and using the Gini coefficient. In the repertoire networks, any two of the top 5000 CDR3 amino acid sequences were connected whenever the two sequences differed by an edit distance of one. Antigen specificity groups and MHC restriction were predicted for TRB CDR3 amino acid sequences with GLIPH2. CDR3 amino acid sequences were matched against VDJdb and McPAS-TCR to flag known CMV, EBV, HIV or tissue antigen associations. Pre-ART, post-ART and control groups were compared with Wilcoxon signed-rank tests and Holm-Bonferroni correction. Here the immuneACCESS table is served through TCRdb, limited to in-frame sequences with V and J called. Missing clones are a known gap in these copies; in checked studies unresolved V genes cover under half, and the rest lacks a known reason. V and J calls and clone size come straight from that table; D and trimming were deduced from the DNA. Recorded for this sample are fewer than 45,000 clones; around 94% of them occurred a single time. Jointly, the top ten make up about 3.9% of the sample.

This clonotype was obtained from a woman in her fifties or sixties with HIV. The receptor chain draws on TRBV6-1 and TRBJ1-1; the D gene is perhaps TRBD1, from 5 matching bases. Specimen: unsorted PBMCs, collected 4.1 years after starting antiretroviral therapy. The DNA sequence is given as TGTGCCAGCATGCATTTAGGGGCCGATGAAGCTTTCTTT. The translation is CASMHLGADEAFF.